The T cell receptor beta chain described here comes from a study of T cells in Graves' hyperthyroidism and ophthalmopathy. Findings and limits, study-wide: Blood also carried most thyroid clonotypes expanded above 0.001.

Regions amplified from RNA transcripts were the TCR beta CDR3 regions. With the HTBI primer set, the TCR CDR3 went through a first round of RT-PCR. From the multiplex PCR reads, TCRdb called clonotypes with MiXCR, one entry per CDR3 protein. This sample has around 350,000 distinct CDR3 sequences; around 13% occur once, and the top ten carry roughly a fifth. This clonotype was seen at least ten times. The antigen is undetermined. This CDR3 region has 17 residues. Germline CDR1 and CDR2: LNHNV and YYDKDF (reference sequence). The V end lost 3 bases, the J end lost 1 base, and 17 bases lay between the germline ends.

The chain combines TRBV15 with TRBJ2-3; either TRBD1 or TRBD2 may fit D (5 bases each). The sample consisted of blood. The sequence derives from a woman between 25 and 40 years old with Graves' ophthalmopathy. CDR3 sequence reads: CATSRGRRRPGTDTQYF. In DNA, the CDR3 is TGTGCCACCAGCAGGGGACGGCGGCGGCCGGGCACAGATACGCAGTATTTT.